The rows below give T cell receptor beta chains drawn from one sample of a study of T cell responses to AZD1222 COVID-19 vaccine. Assay: immunoSEQ multiplex PCR; the TCRdb copy retains only in-frame clones and omits some. The profile covers around 180,000 clones, with 87% appearing a single time and 2.5% to 3% taken by the ten largest. The sample consisted of peripheral blood, taken on day 0 of AZD1222 vaccination. The receptors originated from an adult in good health. Both conserved end residues are part of each CDR3. D genes are given only for firm matches. Rows may omit the clone size; those that give it use once, few, many or a size class.

D	V	J	size	CDR3	DNA
TRBD2	TRBV19	TRBJ2-1	NA	CASSLTSGRRGNEQFF	TGTGCCAGTAGCCTTACTAGCGGGAGGAGGGGTAATGAGCAGTTCTTC
NA	TRBV19	TRBJ2-7	once	CASSMGLFYEQYF	TGTGCCAGTAGTATGGGACTCTTCTACGAGCAGTACTTC
NA	TRBV30	TRBJ1-2	NA	CAWSGQGPF	TGTGCCTGGAGTGGTCAAGGTCCCTTC
NA	TRBV2	TRBJ1-1	NA	CASKILENTEAFF	TGTGCCAGCAAAATCCTAGAGAACACTGAAGCTTTCTTT
TRBD1	TRBV2	TRBJ2-1	once	CASRQGAAYNEQFF	TGTGCCAGCAGACAGGGGGCAGCCTACAATGAGCAGTTCTTC
TRBD1	TRBV7-9	TRBJ2-7	NA	CASSSGTGERYEQYF	TGTGCCAGCAGCTCCGGGACAGGGGAGAGGTACGAGCAGTACTTC
TRBD2	TRBV2	TRBJ2-1	NA	CASSLTGTSPNEQFF	TGTGCCAGCAGTCTTACCGGGACTAGCCCTAATGAGCAGTTCTTC
NA	TRBV11-3	TRBJ1-1	once	CASSNGQINTEAFF	TGTGCCAGCAGCAATGGACAGATTAACACTGAAGCTTTCTTT
TRBD2	TRBV7-6	TRBJ2-1	NA	CASSPGLASYNEQFF	TGTGCCAGCAGCCCGGGACTAGCGTCCTACAATGAGCAGTTCTTC
NA	TRBV10-2	TRBJ1-1	NA	CATLKAGTEAFF	TGCGCCACCTTGAAGGCAGGCACTGAAGCTTTCTTT
NA	TRBV5-1	TRBJ1-2	few	CASSLDTGPYGYTF	TGCGCCAGCAGCTTGGACACAGGCCCATATGGCTACACCTTC
NA	TRBV5-1	TRBJ1-4	once	CASSVLATNEKLFF	TGCGCCAGCAGTGTGTTAGCAACTAATGAAAAACTGTTTTTT
TRBD1	TRBV3-1/TRBV3-2	TRBJ1-1	NA	CASSRRDRVNTEAFF	TGTGCCAGCAGCCGAAGGGACAGGGTGAACACTGAAGCTTTCTTT
NA	TRBV6-6	TRBJ2-7	NA	CASSYSGNHEQYF	TGTGCCAGCAGTTATTCAGGGAACCACGAGCAGTACTTC
NA	TRBV5-1	TRBJ2-1	NA	CASSLAGATNNEQFF	TGCGCCAGCAGCTTGGCGGGGGCTACCAACAATGAGCAGTTCTTC
NA	TRBV7-9	TRBJ1-4	once	CASTGDEKLFF	TGTGCCAGCACCGGGGATGAAAAACTGTTTTTT
TRBD2	TRBV5-1	TRBJ2-1	NA	CASSFTSGGYNEQFF	TGCGCCAGCAGCTTTACTAGCGGGGGATACAATGAGCAGTTCTTC
NA	TRBV4-1	TRBJ1-6	NA	CASSQGGKGGFGNSPLHF	TGCGCCAGCAGCCAAGGGGGTAAGGGAGGTTTCGGGAATTCACCCCTCCACTTT
NA	TRBV6-5	TRBJ2-2	NA	CASGSYTGELFF	TGTGCCAGCGGCAGCTACACCGGGGAGCTGTTTTTT
TRBD1	TRBV15	TRBJ2-4	NA	CATSRATGGIQYF	TGTGCCACCAGCAGGGCCACAGGGGGCATTCAGTACTTC
NA	TRBV4-2	TRBJ2-7	NA	CASSHNLGAGYEQYF	TGTGCCAGCAGCCATAATTTGGGGGCAGGCTACGAGCAGTACTTC
NA	TRBV28	TRBJ2-7	NA	CASSRVSIISIGNEQYF	TGTGCCAGCAGTCGTGTATCCATTATTTCGATCGGGAACGAGCAGTACTTC
NA	TRBV5-5	TRBJ1-1	NA	CASSLSLGGGPNTEAFF	TGTGCCAGCAGCTTGTCTCTAGGAGGTGGTCCGAACACTGAAGCTTTCTTT
TRBD2	TRBV2	TRBJ2-1	NA	CASSGHGAGGLSEQFF	TGTGCCAGCAGCGGTCATGGGGCGGGAGGCCTTAGCGAGCAGTTCTTC
TRBD2	TRBV4-1	TRBJ2-3	once	CASSHEPLAGGPRDTQYF	TGCGCCAGCAGCCACGAGCCCCTAGCGGGAGGGCCTCGGGATACGCAGTATTTT
NA	TRBV2	TRBJ2-6	NA	CASSFGSSGANVLTF	TGTGCCAGCAGTTTTGGTTCCTCTGGGGCCAACGTCCTGACTTTC
NA	TRBV2	TRBJ1-6	NA	CASRAVYNSPLHF	TGTGCCAGCAGGGCGGTCTATAATTCACCCCTCCACTTT
TRBD1	TRBV6-5	TRBJ1-6	NA	CASSYSSGQGNSPLHF	TGTGCCAGCAGTTACTCGTCAGGACAGGGGAATTCACCCCTCCACTTT
NA	TRBV10-3	TRBJ1-6	NA	CAISEYGDPVLSPLHF	TGTGCCATCAGTGAGTATGGGGATCCGGTGTTATCACCCCTCCACTTT
NA	TRBV6-6	TRBJ2-7	NA	CASSDGGSYEQYF	TGTGCCAGCAGCGACGGAGGGTCCTACGAGCAGTACTTC
NA	TRBV4-1	TRBJ2-7	NA	CASSQQAHYEQYF	TGCGCCAGCAGCCAACAAGCGCACTACGAGCAGTACTTC
NA	TRBV9	TRBJ1-6	NA	CASSVLAENSPLHF	TGTGCCAGCAGCGTATTGGCCGAAAATTCACCCCTCCACTTT
NA	TRBV28	TRBJ1-5	NA	CATREIRGGNQPQHF	TGTGCCACCAGAGAGATACGCGGGGGCAATCAGCCCCAGCATTTT
NA	TRBV7-9	TRBJ2-7	NA	CASSQRTDSYEQYF	TGTGCCAGCAGCCAGAGGACAGACTCCTACGAGCAGTACTTC
NA	TRBV18	TRBJ1-1	NA	CASSLTANTEAFF	TGTGCCAGCTCACTTACAGCGAACACTGAAGCTTTCTTT
TRBD2	TRBV7-2	TRBJ2-7	NA	CASSLVGAGGSSYEQYF	TGTGCCAGCAGCTTAGTTGGGGCGGGAGGGAGCTCCTACGAGCAGTACTTC
TRBD2	TRBV5-1	TRBJ2-1	NA	CASRWDTSGRVNEQFF	TGCGCCAGCAGATGGGATACTAGCGGGAGGGTCAATGAGCAGTTCTTC
NA	TRBV19	TRBJ1-6	NA	CASRDDLRNSPLHF	TGTGCCAGTAGAGACGACCTTCGTAATTCACCCCTCCACTTT
NA	TRBV6-5	TRBJ1-2	NA	CASSYSVSPNYGYTF	TGTGCCAGCAGTTACTCGGTCTCTCCTAACTATGGCTACACCTTC
TRBD1	TRBV5-1	TRBJ1-1	NA	CASSLGPPGTGNTEAFF	TGCGCCAGCAGCTTGGGGCCCCCGGGGACAGGGAACACTGAAGCTTTCTTT
NA	TRBV30	TRBJ1-2	few	CAWSVQSGGYTF	TGTGCCTGGAGTGTTCAGTCGGGCGGCTACACCTTC
NA	TRBV27	TRBJ2-5	NA	CASSPDWTYQETQYF	TGTGCCAGCAGCCCCGATTGGACGTACCAAGAGACCCAGTACTTC
NA	TRBV5-4	TRBJ2-5	NA	CASSLTSRPQETQYF	TGTGCCAGCAGCCTTACTAGCAGACCACAAGAGACCCAGTACTTC
TRBD1	TRBV5-1	TRBJ2-3	NA	CASSLPTGSTDTQYF	TGCGCCAGCAGCTTGCCGACAGGGAGCACAGATACGCAGTATTTT
NA	TRBV4-1	TRBJ1-3	NA	CASSQEQMSGNTIYF	TGCGCCAGCAGCCAAGAACAGATGTCTGGAAACACCATATATTTT
NA	TRBV9	TRBJ2-5	NA	CASSVGLPRETQYF	TGTGCCAGCAGCGTAGGACTGCCTCGAGAGACCCAGTACTTC
NA	TRBV28	TRBJ1-1	NA	CASSLTRGNTEAFF	TGTGCCAGCAGCCTTACCCGGGGAAACACTGAAGCTTTCTTT
NA	TRBV7-2	TRBJ1-1	NA	CASSPRANTEAFF	TGTGCCAGCAGCCCCAGGGCGAACACTGAAGCTTTCTTT
NA	TRBV15	TRBJ2-7	NA	CATSRDPRYEQYF	TGTGCCACCAGCAGAGATCCGCGCTACGAGCAGTACTTC
TRBD1	TRBV28	TRBJ1-2	NA	CAVSRGGTGANYGYTF	TGTGCCGTCTCAAGAGGGGGGACAGGAGCTAACTATGGCTACACCTTC
TRBD1	TRBV29-1	TRBJ2-4	NA	CSVAGTGGNIQYF	TGCAGCGTAGCCGGGACAGGGGGGAACATTCAGTACTTC
NA	TRBV13	TRBJ2-1	NA	CASSSGASRTYNEQFF	TGTGCCAGCAGCTCTGGAGCAAGTCGCACCTACAATGAGCAGTTCTTC
TRBD1	TRBV30	TRBJ1-1	NA	CAWKQGGNTEAFF	TGTGCCTGGAAACAGGGGGGGAACACTGAAGCTTTCTTT
NA	TRBV20-1	TRBJ1-2	NA	CSAIYGYTF	TGCAGTGCGATCTATGGCTACACCTTC
NA	TRBV12-3/TRBV12-4	TRBJ2-3	NA	CASSPHKTDTQYF	TGTGCCAGCAGTCCCCATAAGACAGATACGCAGTATTTT